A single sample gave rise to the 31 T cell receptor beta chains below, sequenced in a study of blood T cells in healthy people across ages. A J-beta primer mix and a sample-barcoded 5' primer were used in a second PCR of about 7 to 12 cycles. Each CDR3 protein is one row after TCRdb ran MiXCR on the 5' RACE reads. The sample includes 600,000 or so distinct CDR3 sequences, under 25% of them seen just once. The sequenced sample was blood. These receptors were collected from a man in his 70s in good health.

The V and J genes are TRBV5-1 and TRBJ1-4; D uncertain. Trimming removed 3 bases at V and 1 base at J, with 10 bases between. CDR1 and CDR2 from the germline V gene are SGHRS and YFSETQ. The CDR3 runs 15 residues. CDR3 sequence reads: CASSYTGGTNEKLFF. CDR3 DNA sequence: TGCGCCAGCAGCTATACGGGCGGAACTAATGAAAAACTGTTTTTT. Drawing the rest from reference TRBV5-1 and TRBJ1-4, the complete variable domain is KAGVTQTPRYLIKTRGQQVTLSCSPISGHRSVSWYQQTPGQGLQFLFEYFSETQRNKGNFPGRFSGRQFSNSRSEMNVSTLELGDSALYLCASSYTGGTNEKLFFGSGTQLSVL.

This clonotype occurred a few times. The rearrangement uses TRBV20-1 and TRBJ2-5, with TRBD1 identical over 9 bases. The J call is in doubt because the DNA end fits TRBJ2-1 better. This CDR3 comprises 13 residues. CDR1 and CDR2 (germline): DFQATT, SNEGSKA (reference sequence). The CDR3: CSAWTGEESEQFF. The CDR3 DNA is TGCAGTGCTTGGACAGGGGAGGAATCTGAGCAGTTCTTC.

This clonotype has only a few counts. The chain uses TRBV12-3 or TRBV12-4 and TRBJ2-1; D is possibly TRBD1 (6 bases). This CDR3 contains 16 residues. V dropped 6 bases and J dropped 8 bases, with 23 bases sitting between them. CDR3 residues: CASRSPGAPGVHEQFF. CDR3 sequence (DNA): TGTGCCAGCAGATCCCCAGGGGCGCCAGGGGTTCATGAGCAGTTCTTC.

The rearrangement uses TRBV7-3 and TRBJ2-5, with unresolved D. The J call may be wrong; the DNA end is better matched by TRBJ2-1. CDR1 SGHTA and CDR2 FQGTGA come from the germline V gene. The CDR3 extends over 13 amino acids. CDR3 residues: CASSFGLYNEQFF. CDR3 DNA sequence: TGTGCCAGCAGCTTTGGGTTGTACAATGAGCAGTTCTTC.

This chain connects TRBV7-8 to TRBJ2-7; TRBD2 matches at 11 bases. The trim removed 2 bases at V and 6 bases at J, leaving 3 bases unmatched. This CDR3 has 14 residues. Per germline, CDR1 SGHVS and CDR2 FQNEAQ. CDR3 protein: CASSLKLAGAEQYF. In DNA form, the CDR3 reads TGTGCCAGCAGCTTAAAACTAGCGGGAGCCGAGCAGTACTTC. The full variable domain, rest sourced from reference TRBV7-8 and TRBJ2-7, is GAGVSQSPRYKVAKRGQDVALRCDPISGHVSLFWYQQALGQGPEFLTYFQNEAQLDKSGLPSDRFFAERPEGSVSTLKIQRTQQEDSAVYLCASSLKLAGAEQYFGPGTRLTVT.

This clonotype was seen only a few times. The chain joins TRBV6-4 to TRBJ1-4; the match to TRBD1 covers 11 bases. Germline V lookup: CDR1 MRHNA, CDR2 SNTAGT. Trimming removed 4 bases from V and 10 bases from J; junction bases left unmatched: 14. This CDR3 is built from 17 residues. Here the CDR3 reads CASSAQPTGTGGGKLFF. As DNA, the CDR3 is TGTGCCAGCAGTGCGCAACCCACCGGGACAGGGGGAGGAAAACTGTTTTTT.

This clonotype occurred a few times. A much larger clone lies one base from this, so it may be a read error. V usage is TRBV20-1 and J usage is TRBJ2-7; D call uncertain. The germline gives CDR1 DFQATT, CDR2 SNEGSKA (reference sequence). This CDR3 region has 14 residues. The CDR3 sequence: CSATIARSSYEQCF. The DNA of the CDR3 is TGCAGTGCTACAATAGCTAGGAGCTCCTACGAGCAGTGCTTC.

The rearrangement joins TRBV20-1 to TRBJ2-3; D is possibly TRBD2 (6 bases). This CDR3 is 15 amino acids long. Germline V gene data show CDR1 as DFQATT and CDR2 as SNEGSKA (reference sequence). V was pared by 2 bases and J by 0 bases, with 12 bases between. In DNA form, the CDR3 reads TGCAGTGCTAGACTTAGCGGCCATAGCACAGATACGCAGTATTTT. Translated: CSARLSGHSTDTQYF.

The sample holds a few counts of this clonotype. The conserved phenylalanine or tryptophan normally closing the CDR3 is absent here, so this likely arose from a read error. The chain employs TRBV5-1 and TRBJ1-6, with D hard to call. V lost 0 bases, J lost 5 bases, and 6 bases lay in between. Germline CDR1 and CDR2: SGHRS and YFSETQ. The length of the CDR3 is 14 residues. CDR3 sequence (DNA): TGCGCCAGCAGCTTGGGGCCCGATAATTCACCCCTCCACCTT. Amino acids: CASSLGPDNSPLHL.

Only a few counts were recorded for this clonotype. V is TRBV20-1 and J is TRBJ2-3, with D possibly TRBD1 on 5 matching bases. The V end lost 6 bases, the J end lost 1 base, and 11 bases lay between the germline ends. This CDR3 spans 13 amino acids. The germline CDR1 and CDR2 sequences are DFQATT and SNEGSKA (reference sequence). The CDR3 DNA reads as TGCAGTGCAACGGACACCGGCACAGATACGCAGTATTTT. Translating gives CSATDTGTDTQYF.

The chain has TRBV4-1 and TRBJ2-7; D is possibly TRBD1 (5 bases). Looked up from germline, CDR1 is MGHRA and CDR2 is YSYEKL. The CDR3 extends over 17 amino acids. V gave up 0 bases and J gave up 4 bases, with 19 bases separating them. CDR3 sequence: CASSQEPNRIYSYEQYF. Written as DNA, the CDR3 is TGCGCCAGCAGCCAAGAACCTAACAGGATATATTCTTACGAGCAGTACTTC.

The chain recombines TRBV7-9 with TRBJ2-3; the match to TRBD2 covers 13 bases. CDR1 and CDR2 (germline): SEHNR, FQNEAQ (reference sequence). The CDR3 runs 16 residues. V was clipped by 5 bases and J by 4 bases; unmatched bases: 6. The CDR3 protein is CASSPGTSGNADTQYF. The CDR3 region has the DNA TGTGCCAGCAGCCCAGGGACTAGCGGGAATGCAGATACGCAGTATTTT.

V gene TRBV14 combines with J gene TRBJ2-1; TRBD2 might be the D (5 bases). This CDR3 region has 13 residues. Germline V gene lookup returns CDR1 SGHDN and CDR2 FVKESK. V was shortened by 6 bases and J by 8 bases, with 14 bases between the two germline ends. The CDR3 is CASSRTRAYEQFF. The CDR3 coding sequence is TGTGCCAGCAGTCGGACGCGGGCGTATGAGCAGTTCTTC.

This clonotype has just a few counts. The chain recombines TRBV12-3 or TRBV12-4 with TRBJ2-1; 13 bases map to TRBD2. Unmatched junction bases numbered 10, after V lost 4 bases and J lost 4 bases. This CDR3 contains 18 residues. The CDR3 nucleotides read TGTGCCAGCAGTTCTCCGGGACTAGCGGGATGGGGGTACAATGAGCAGTTCTTC. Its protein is CASSSPGLAGWGYNEQFF.

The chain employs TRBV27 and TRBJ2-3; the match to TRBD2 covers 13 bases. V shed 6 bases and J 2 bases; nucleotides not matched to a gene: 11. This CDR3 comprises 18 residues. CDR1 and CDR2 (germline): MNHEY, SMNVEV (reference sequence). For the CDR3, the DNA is TGTGCCAGCAGCCTGACTAGCGGGAGGCGGTTGAACACAGATACGCAGTATTTT. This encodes CASSLTSGRRLNTDTQYF.

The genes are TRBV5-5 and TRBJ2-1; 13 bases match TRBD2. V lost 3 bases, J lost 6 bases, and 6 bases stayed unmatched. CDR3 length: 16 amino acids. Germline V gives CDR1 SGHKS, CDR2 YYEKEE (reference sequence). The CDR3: CASSSPGLAGINEQFF. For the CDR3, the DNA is TGTGCCAGCAGCTCGCCGGGACTAGCGGGAATCAATGAGCAGTTCTTC. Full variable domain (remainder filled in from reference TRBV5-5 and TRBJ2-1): DAGVTQSPTHLIKTRGQQVTLRCSPISGHKSVSWYQQVLGQGPQFIFQYYEKEERGRGNFPDRFSARQFPNYSSELNVNALLLGDSALYLCASSSPGLAGINEQFFGPGTRLTVL.

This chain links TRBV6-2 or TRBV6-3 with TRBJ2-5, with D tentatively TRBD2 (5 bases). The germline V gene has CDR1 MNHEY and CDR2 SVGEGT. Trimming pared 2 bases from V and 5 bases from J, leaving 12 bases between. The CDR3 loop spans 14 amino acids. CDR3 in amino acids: CASSYPIPGETQYF. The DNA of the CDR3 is TGTGCCAGCAGTTACCCTATCCCGGGGGAGACCCAGTACTTC.

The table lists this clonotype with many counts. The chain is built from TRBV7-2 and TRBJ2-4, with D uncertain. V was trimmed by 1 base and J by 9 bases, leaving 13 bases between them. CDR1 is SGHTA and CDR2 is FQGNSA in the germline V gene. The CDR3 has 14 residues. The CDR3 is CASSLEANLGIQYF. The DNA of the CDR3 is TGTGCCAGCAGCTTAGAGGCTAATTTAGGCATTCAGTACTTC.

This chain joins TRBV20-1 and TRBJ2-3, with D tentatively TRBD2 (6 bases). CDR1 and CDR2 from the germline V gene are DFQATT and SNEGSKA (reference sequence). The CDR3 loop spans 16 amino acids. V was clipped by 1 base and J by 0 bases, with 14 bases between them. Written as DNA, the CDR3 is TGCAGTGCTAGAGTCCCCCTAGCGTCTAGCACAGATACGCAGTATTTT. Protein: CSARVPLASSTDTQYF.

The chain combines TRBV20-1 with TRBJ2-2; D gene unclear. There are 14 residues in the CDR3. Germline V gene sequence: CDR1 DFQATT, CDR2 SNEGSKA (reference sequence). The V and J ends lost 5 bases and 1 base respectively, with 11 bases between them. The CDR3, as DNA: TGCAGTGCTGGTGGGAAACAGAACACCGGGGAGCTGTTTTTT. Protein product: CSAGGKQNTGELFF.

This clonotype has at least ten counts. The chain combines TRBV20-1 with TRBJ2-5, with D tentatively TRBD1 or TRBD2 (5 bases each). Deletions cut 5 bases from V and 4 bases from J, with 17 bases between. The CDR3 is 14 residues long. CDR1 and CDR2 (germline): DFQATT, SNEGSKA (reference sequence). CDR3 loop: CSASRDDFGETQYF. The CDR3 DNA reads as TGCAGTGCTTCCCGGGACGACTTCGGAGAGACCCAGTACTTC.

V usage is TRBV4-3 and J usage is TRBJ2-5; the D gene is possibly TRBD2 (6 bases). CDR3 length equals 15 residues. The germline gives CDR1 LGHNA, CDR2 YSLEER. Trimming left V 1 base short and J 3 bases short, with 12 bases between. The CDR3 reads CASSQAGRGKETQYF. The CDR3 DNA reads TGCGCCAGCAGCCAAGCCGGGAGAGGCAAAGAGACCCAGTACTTC.

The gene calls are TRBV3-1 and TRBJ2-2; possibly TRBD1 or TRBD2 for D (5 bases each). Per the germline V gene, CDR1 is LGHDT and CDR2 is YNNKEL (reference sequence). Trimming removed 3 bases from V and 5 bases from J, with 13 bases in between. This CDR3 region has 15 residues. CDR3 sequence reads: CASSQLGTRTGELFF. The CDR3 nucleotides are TGTGCCAGCAGCCAGTTAGGGACCCGTACCGGGGAGCTGTTTTTT.

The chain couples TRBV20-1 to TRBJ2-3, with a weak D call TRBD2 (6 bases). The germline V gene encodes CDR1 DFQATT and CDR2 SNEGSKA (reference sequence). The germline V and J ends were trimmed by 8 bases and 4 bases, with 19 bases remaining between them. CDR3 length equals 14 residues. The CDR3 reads CSPIGLTRADTQYF. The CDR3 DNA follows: TGCAGTCCAATCGGACTAACGCGGGCAGATACGCAGTATTTT.

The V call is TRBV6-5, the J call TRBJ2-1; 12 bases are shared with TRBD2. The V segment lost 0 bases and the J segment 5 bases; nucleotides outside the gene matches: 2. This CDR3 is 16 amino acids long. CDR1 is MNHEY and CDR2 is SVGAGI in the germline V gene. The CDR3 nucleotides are TGTGCCAGCAGTTACTCAGGACTAGCGGGGCACAATGAGCAGTTCTTC. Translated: CASSYSGLAGHNEQFF.

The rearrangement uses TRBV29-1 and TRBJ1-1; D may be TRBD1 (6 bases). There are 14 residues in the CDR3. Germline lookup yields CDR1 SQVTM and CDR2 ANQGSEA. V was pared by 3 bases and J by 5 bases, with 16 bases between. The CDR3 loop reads CSVERGARGTEAFF. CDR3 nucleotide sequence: TGCAGCGTTGAGCGGGGGGCGCGGGGGACTGAAGCTTTCTTT. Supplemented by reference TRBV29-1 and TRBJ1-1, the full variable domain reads SAVISQKPSRDICQRGTSLTIQCQVDSQVTMMFWYRQQPGQSLTLIATANQGSEATYESGFVIDKFPISRPNLTFSTLTVSNMSPEDSSIYLCSVERGARGTEAFFGQGTRLTVV.

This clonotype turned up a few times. The CDR3 bases are TGTGCCAGCAGTTTCAGAGGAGCGGTTCTATCCGGGGAGCTGTTTTTT. The encoded protein is CASSFRGAVLSGELFF. This rearrangement joins TRBV12-3 or TRBV12-4 to TRBJ2-2, with D possibly TRBD2 on 5 matching bases. The CDR3 is 16 residues long. V gave up 3 bases and J gave up 6 bases, with 17 bases separating them.

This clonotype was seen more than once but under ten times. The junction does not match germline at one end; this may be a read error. CDR3 DNA sequence: TGTGCCTGCAGTCAAACGGGGGGAACCTACGGGCAGTACTTC. Its translation: CACSQTGGTYGQYF. The chain combines TRBV7-3 with TRBJ2-1, with 7 bases identical to TRBD2. Gene TRBJ2-7 matches the end of the DNA better, so the J call may be wrong. The CDR3 is made up of 14 amino acids. CDR1 and CDR2 (germline): SGHTA, FQGTGA.

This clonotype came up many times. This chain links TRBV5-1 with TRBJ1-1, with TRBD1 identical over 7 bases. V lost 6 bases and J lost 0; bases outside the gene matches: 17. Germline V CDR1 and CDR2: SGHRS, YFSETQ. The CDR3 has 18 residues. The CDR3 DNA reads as TGCGCCAGCAACAAGGGACTCCGGGACAGCTGGATGAACACTGAAGCTTTCTTT. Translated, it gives CASNKGLRDSWMNTEAFF.

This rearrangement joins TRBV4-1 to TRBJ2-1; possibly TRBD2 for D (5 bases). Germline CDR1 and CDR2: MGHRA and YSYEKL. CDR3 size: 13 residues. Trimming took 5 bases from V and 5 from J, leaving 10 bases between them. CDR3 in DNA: TGCGCCAGCAGCACGCTAGCTCACAATGAGCAGTTCTTC. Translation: CASSTLAHNEQFF.

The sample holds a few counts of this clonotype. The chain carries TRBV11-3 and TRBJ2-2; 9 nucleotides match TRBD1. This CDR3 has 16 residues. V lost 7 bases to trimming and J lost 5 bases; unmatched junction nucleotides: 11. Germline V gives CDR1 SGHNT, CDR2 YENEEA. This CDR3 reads CASTFLRDRVTGELFF. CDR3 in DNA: TGTGCCAGCACCTTCTTGCGGGACAGGGTAACCGGGGAGCTGTTTTTT.